This T cell receptor beta chain was identified in a study of beta chain features in type 1 diabetes. Across the study: Examination covered 100 million to 140 million sorted cells spanning all samples. Study findings and constraints: Reads derived from cDNA could over-represent cells showing high TCR expression. The naive, central memory and Treg TCRB repertoires showed an apparent similarity that was greater among patients than among healthy donors. Shorter TCRB CDR3s, moderately but significantly so, marked every one of the four CD4+ subsets in Type 1 diabetes patients.

Investigators reverse transcribed all isolated RNA, so they sequenced expressed TCRB transcripts. Profiling relied on immunoSEQ multiplex PCR, and the TCRdb table lists in-frame clones only, not all of them. The sample shows roughly 250,000 clones, 20% of them seen only once. V was clipped by 7 bases and J by 3 bases; unmatched bases: 4. The germline V gene has CDR1 SQVTM and CDR2 ANQGSEA. The CDR3 covers 12 residues. Details on this clone: Its antigen is unknown. This same CDR3 is encoded by further DNA sequences in the sample.

This sequence joins TRBV29-1 and TRBJ1-2; TRBD1 agrees at 8 bases. The sequence was obtained from a middle-aged woman with type 1 diabetes. Sequencing input: naive CD4+ T cells from blood. The CDR3 sequence is CSGGQGDYGYTF. The CDR3, as DNA: TGCAGCGGCGGACAGGGTGACTATGGCTACACCTTC.